Below are 10 T cell receptor beta chains sequenced from a single sample in a study of OX40 agonist ivuxolimab in advanced cancers. Method: immunoSEQ multiplex PCR; TCRdb's copy keeps in-frame clones and lacks some. Of about 73,000 clones listed, around 90% are singletons. Here the sequenced sample was CD4+ or CD8+ T cells sorted from blood, taken in a trial of the OX40 agonist ivuxolimab. All receptors derive from an adult with an advanced solid tumor such as melanoma, head and neck, liver or kidney cancer.

The chain carries TRBV18 and TRBJ1-1; possibly TRBD1 for D (5 bases). V was trimmed by 6 bases and J by 1 base, leaving 15 bases between them. Germline V gene sequence: CDR1 KGHSH, CDR2 LQKENI. The CDR3 is 15 residues long. CDR3 coding DNA: TGTGCCAGCTCCCCTCTAGGGGCGACGAACACTGAAGCTTTCTTT. Its protein is CASSPLGATNTEAFF.

CDR3 DNA sequence: TGTGCCAGCAGCTCCCACCGGCTAGCGGGAGTTCGGGCAGATACGCAGTATTTT. Translated: CASSSHRLAGVRADTQYF. The chain is built from TRBV7-3 and TRBJ2-3, with TRBD2 identical over 10 bases. Germline loops: CDR1 SGHTA, CDR2 FQGTGA. This CDR3 has 18 amino acids. J gave up 4 bases and V 4 bases, and 14 bases lay outside the gene matches.

The chain joins TRBV25-1 to TRBJ2-1; 11 bases align to TRBD1. Germline assignment: CDR1 MGHDK and CDR2 SYGVNS. Trimming took 9 bases from V and 7 from J; bases not matched to a gene: 11. The CDR3 has 15 residues. The CDR3 DNA follows: TGTGCCAGTACTAAAGGACAGGGGGCGTGGAATGAGCAGTTCTTC. It is translated as CASTKGQGAWNEQFF.

This clone was counted once. The chain recombines TRBV18 with TRBJ2-7; 8 bases map to TRBD1. The CDR3 contains 15 residues. Unmatched junction bases numbered 5, after V lost 3 bases and J lost 1 base. CDR1 is KGHSH, CDR2 LQKENI, per germline. This chain's CDR3 is CASSPRTGQSYEQYF. The CDR3, as DNA: TGTGCCAGCTCACCCAGGACAGGGCAATCCTACGAGCAGTACTTC. The full variable domain, its missing parts supplied by reference TRBV18 and TRBJ2-7, is NAGVMQNPRHLVRRRGQEARLRCSPMKGHSHVYWYRQLPEEGLKFMVYLQKENIIDESGMPKERFSAEFPKEGPSILRIQQVVRGDSAAYFCASSPRTGQSYEQYFGPGTRLTVT.

The chain employs TRBV18 and TRBJ2-5; 12 nucleotides agree with TRBD2. CDR3 length: 15 residues. Germline CDR1 reads KGHSH; CDR2 reads LQKENI. After removal of 2 bases from V and 3 bases from J, the junction contained 1 base not matched to a gene. CDR3 loop: CASSPRLAGEETQYF. The CDR3 bases are TGTGCCAGCTCACCAAGACTAGCGGGAGAAGAGACCCAGTACTTC.

This chain links TRBV7-2 with TRBJ2-1, with D perhaps matching TRBD1 (6 bases). Germline CDR1 reads SGHTA; CDR2 reads FQGNSA. Deletions cut 6 bases from V and 0 bases from J, with 12 bases between. The CDR3 sequence is 15 residues long. The CDR3 loop reads CASRVLRGSYNEQFF. CDR3 DNA sequence: TGTGCCAGCAGGGTACTCAGGGGCTCCTACAATGAGCAGTTCTTC.

The rearrangement links TRBV11-2 to TRBJ1-4; no clear D. V lost 5 bases, J lost 6 bases, and 10 bases lay in between. CDR1 and CDR2 from the germline V gene are SGHAT and FQNNGV. This CDR3 has 13 residues. DNA for the CDR3: TGTGCCAGCAGCCCCGGGCCAGATGAAAAACTGTTTTTT. It is translated as CASSPGPDEKLFF. Full variable domain (rest looked up from reference TRBV11-2 and TRBJ1-4): EAGVAQSPRYKIIEKRQSVAFWCNPISGHATLYWYQQILGQGPKLLIQFQNNGVVDDSQLPKDRFSAERLKGVDSTLKIQPAKLEDSAVYLCASSPGPDEKLFFGSGTQLSVL.

The V and J genes are TRBV19 and TRBJ2-6; 7 nucleotides agree with TRBD1. Germline lookup yields CDR1 LNHDA and CDR2 SQIVND (reference sequence). The trim removed 5 bases at V and 4 bases at J, leaving 5 bases unmatched. The CDR3 runs to 15 residues. The CDR3 sequence is CASSYDRVGANVLTF. In DNA form, the CDR3 reads TGTGCCAGTAGTTACGACAGGGTCGGGGCCAACGTCCTGACTTTC. The full variable domain, in which reference TRBV19 and TRBJ2-6 provide the parts outside the CDR3, is DGGITQSPKYLFRKEGQNVTLSCEQNLNHDAMYWYRQDPGQGLRLIYYSQIVNDFQKGDIAEGYSVSREKKESFPLTVTSAQKNPTAFYLCASSYDRVGANVLTFGAGSRLTVL.

V is TRBV7-8 and J is TRBJ2-7, with D perhaps matching TRBD1 or TRBD2 (5 bases each). CDR1 is SGHVS and CDR2 is FQNEAQ in the germline V gene. V gave up 4 bases and J gave up 9 bases, with 10 bases separating them. The length of the CDR3 is 11 residues. The CDR3 coding sequence is TGTGCCAGCAGCTGGCCGGGACCGCAGTACTTC. Translation: CASSWPGPQYF.

This clone was seen a handful of times. The genes are TRBV7-7 and TRBJ2-5; 11 nucleotides line up with TRBD2. Germline CDR1 is SSHAT and CDR2 is FNYEAQ (reference sequence). The V gene end was trimmed by 10 bases and the J gene end by 4 bases; junction bases not matched to a gene: 5. The CDR3 contains 13 residues. The CDR3 bases are TGTGCCATAGCGGGAGGGCCCGGAGAGACCCAGTACTTC. This sequence encodes CAIAGGPGETQYF.